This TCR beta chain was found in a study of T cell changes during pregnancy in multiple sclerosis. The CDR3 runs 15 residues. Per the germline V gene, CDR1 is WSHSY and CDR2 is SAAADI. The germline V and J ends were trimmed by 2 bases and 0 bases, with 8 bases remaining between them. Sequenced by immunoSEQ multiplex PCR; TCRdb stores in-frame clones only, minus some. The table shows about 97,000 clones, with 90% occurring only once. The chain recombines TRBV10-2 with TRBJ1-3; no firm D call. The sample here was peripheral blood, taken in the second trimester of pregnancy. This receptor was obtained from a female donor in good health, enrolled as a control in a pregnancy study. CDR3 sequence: CASSETGSSGNTIYF. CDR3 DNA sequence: TGCGCCAGCAGTGAGACGGGAAGCTCTGGAAACACCATATATTTT.